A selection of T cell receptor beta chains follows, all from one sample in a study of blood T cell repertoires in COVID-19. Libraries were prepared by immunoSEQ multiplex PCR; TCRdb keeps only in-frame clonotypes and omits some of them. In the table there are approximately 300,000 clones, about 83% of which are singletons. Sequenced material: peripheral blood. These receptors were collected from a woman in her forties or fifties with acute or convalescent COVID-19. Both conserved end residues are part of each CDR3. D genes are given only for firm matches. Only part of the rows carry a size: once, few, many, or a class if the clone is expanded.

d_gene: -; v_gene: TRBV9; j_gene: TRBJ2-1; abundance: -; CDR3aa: CASSTTTHYNEQFF; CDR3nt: TGTGCCAGCAGCACGACTACACACTACAATGAGCAGTTCTTC
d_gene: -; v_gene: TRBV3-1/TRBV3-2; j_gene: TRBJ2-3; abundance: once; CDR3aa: CASSHRDLSTDTQYF; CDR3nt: TGTGCCAGCAGTCATCGGGACTTGAGCACAGATACGCAGTATTTT
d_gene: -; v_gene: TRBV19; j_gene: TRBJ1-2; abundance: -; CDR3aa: CASSERTAPHGYTF; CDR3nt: TGTGCCAGTAGTGAACGGACAGCCCCGCATGGCTACACCTTC
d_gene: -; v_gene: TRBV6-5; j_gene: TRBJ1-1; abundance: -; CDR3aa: CASSYSRGREAFF; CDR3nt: TGTGCCAGCAGTTACTCCAGGGGACGTGAAGCTTTCTTT
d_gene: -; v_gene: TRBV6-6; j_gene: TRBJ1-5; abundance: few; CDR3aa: CASSRQTDSNQPQHF; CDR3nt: TGTGCCAGCAGCCGCCAGACAGATAGCAATCAGCCCCAGCATTTT
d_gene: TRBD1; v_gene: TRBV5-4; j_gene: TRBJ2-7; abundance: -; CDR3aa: CASSSGQGSYEQYF; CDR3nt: TGTGCCAGCAGCTCGGGACAGGGTTCCTACGAGCAGTACTTC
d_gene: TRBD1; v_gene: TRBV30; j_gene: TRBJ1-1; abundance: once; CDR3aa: CAWSPDRVANTEAFF; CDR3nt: TGTGCCTGGAGCCCGGACAGGGTGGCGAACACTGAAGCTTTCTTT
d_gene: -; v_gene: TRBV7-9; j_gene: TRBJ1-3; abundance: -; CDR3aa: CASSISPRRLYSGNTIYF; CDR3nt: TGTGCCAGCAGCATAAGCCCACGACGACTATACTCTGGAAACACCATATATTTT
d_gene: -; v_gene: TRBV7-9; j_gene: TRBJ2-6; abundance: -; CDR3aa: CASSGTVGSSGANVLTF; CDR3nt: TGTGCCAGCAGCGGAACTGTGGGGAGCTCTGGGGCCAACGTCCTGACTTTC
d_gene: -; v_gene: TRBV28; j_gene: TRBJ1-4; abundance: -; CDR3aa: CASMTPTNEKLFF; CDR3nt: TGTGCCAGCATGACACCAACTAATGAAAAACTGTTTTTT
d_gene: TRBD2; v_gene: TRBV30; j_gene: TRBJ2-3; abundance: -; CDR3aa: CAWIPGLSTDTQYF; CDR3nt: TGTGCCTGGATCCCGGGACTAAGCACAGATACGCAGTATTTT
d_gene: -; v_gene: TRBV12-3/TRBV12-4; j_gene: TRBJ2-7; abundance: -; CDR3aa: CASSLVTTYEQYF; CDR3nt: TGTGCCAGCAGTTTAGTTACAACCTACGAGCAGTACTTC
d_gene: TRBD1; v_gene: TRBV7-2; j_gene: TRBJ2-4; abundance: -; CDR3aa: CASSLDRKNIQYF; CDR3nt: TGTGCCAGCAGTCTGGACAGGAAAAACATTCAGTACTTC
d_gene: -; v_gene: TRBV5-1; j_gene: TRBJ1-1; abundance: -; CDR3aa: CASSLGGENEAFF; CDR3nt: TGCGCCAGCAGCTTGGGGGGAGAAAATGAAGCTTTCTTT
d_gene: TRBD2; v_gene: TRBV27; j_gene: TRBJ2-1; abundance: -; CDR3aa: CASRSLAGYYNEQFF; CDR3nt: TGTGCCAGCAGGTCACTAGCGGGGTACTACAATGAGCAGTTCTTC
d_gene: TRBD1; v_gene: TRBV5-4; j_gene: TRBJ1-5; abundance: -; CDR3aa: CASSLEGAEGQHF; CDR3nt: TGTGCCAGCAGCTTGGAGGGGGCGGAGGGCCAGCATTTT
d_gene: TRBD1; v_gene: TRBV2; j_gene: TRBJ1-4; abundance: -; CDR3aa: CASSRTPSRTGARTNEKLFF; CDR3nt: TGTGCCAGCAGTAGAACCCCTTCTAGGACAGGGGCTAGGACTAATGAAAAACTGTTTTTT
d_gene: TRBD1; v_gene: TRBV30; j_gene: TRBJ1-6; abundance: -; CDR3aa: CAWSGNEGARNSPLHF; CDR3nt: TGTGCCTGGAGTGGCAACGAGGGGGCGCGGAATTCACCCCTCCACTTT
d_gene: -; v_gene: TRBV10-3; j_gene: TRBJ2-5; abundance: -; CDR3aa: CASSGVQETQYF; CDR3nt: TGTGCCTCCTCAGGGGTTCAAGAGACCCAGTACTTC
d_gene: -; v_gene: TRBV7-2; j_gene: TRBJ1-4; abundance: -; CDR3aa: CASSFKSSSGEKLFF; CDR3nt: TGTGCCAGCAGCTTTAAGTCCTCGAGTGGTGAAAAACTGTTTTTT
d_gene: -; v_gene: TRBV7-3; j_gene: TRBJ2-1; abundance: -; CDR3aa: CASSLNAGGNEQFF; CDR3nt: TGTGCCAGCAGCTTAAATGCCGGGGGCAATGAGCAGTTCTTC
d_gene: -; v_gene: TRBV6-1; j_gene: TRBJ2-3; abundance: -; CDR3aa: CASSDPVHRGTFTDTQYF; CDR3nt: TGTGCCAGCAGTGATCCCGTCCATCGGGGGACTTTCACAGATACGCAGTATTTT
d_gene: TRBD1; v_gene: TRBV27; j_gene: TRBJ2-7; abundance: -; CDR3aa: CASSWDSSYEQYF; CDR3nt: TGTGCCAGCAGTTGGGACAGCTCCTACGAGCAGTACTTC
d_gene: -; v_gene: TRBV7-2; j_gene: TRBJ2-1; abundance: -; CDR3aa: CASSSTPSSAVEQFF; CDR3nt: TGTGCCAGCAGCTCCACGCCTTCTAGCGCCGTTGAGCAGTTCTTC
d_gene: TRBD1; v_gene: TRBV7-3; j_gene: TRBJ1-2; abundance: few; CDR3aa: CASSPGTGEGYTF; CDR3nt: TGTGCCAGCAGCCCTGGGACAGGGGAAGGCTACACCTTC
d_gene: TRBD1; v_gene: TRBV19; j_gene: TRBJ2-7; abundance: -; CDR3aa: CASSGTEYEQYF; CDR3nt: TGTGCCAGTAGTGGGACAGAGTACGAGCAGTACTTC
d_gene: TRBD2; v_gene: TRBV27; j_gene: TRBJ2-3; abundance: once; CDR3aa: CASGLAGPITDTQYF; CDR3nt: TGTGCCAGTGGACTAGCGGGACCCATCACAGATACGCAGTATTTT
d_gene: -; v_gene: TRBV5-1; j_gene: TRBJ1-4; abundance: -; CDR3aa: CASSSPTGGNEKLFF; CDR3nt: TGCGCCAGCAGCTCACCGACAGGCGGGAATGAAAAACTGTTTTTT
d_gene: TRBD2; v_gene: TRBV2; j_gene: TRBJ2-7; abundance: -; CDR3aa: CASHPGLAGHPSYEQYF; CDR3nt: TGTGCCAGCCACCCGGGACTAGCGGGACACCCCTCCTACGAGCAGTACTTC
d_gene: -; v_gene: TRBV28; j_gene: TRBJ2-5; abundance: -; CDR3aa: CASRTSRETQYF; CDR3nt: TGTGCCAGCAGGACTTCCCGAGAGACCCAGTACTTC
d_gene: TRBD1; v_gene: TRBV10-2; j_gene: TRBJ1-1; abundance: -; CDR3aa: CASSTGQDTEAFF; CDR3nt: TGCGCCAGCAGTACTGGACAGGACACTGAAGCTTTCTTT
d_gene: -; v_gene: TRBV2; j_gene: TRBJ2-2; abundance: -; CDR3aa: CASPRGTTGELFF; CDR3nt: TGTGCCAGCCCCAGGGGCACAACCGGGGAGCTGTTTTTT
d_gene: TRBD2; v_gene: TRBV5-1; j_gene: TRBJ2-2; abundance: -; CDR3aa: CASSPVGRTSPGELFF; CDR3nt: TGCGCCAGCAGCCCCGTAGGAAGGACTAGCCCTGGGGAGCTGTTTTTT
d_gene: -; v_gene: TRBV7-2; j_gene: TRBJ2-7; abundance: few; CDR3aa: CASSLRDSGYEQYF; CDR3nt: TGTGCCAGCAGCTTAAGAGATAGCGGCTACGAGCAGTACTTC
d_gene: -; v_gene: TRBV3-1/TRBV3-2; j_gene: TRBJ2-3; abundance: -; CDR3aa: CASSHRDTQYF; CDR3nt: TGTGCCAGCAGCCACCGGGATACGCAGTATTTT
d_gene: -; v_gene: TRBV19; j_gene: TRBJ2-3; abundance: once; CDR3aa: CASSPARSDTQYF; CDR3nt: TGTGCCAGTAGTCCAGCTAGGTCCGATACGCAGTATTTT
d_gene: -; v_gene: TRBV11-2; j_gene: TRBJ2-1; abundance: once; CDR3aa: CASSPPRPFTGEQFF; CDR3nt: TGTGCCAGCAGCCCGCCCCGACCGTTTACGGGTGAGCAGTTCTTC
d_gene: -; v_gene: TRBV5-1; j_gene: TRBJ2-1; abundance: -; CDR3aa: CASSLVQPGSINEQFF; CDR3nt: TGCGCCAGCAGCTTGGTCCAACCGGGGTCGATAAATGAGCAGTTCTTC
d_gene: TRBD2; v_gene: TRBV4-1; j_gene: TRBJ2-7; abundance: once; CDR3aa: CASSHVAGADYEQYF; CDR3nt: TGCGCCAGCAGCCACGTAGCGGGAGCGGACTACGAGCAGTACTTC
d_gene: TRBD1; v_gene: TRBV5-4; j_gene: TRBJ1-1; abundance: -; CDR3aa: CASSRDRESTEAFF; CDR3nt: TGTGCCAGCAGCCGAGACAGGGAGAGCACTGAAGCTTTCTTT
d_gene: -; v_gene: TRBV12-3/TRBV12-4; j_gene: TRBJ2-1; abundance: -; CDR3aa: CASSPGQYNEQFF; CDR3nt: TGTGCCAGCAGTCCCGGACAGTACAATGAGCAGTTCTTC
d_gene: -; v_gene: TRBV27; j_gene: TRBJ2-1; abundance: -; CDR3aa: CASSLSRVREQFF; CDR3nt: TGTGCCAGCAGTTTATCCCGGGTCCGTGAGCAGTTCTTC